Each of the 21 T cell receptor beta chains below was sequenced from the same sample in a study of blood T cell repertoires in COVID-19. The repertoire was sequenced with immunoSEQ multiplex PCR; TCRdb's copy has only in-frame clones and lacks some. The data contain 300,000 to 450,000 clones, approximately 90% of them seen just once; the ten biggest clones take up more than 0.95%. Sequencing input: PBMCs or T cells enriched from blood (not recorded which). The receptors originated from a woman between 18 and 30 years old who had recovered from COVID-19.

The chain has TRBV12-5 and TRBJ1-2, with 8 positions matching TRBD1. The CDR3 spans 13 residues. Per the germline V gene, CDR1 is LGHNT and CDR2 is FRNRAP. With V trimmed by 3 bases and J by 4 bases, 1 base remained unmatched. CDR3 sequence (DNA): TGTGCTAGTGGTTTCGACAGGGGCTATGGCTACACCTTC. This sequence encodes CASGFDRGYGYTF.

This sequence joins TRBV9 and TRBJ1-1, with 8 positions matching TRBD1. Unmatched junction bases numbered 13, after V lost 3 bases and J lost 6 bases. The CDR3 extends over 16 amino acids. Germline V gene sequence: CDR1 SGDLS, CDR2 YYNGEE. The DNA for the CDR3 is TGTGCCAGCAGCGCGGGAATCGGGCAGGGGGCCGCTGAAGCTTTCTTT. Translating gives CASSAGIGQGAAEAFF.

The chain links TRBV7-2 to TRBJ2-3, with D possibly being TRBD2 (6 bases). The CDR3 is 16 amino acids. Trimming stripped 1 base from V and 2 bases from J, with 13 bases between. Germline V gene sequence: CDR1 SGHTA, CDR2 FQGNSA. CDR3 region: CASSLGTGTHTDTQYF. CDR3 sequence (DNA): TGTGCCAGCAGCTTAGGCACCGGGACTCACACAGATACGCAGTATTTT.

V and J are TRBV6-5 and TRBJ1-1; 7 bases are a match to TRBD1. The CDR3 has 12 amino acids. Looked up from germline, CDR1 is MNHEY and CDR2 is SVGAGI. Trimming removed 4 bases from V and 10 bases from J; junction bases left unmatched: 6. The CDR3 sequence is CASSSTTGVAFF. The CDR3 DNA sequence: TGTGCCAGCAGTTCTACCACAGGGGTAGCTTTCTTT.

The V call is TRBV7-9, the J call TRBJ1-2; D remains unclear. CDR1 is SEHNR, CDR2 FQNEAQ, per germline (reference sequence). CDR3 length equals 14 residues. V was shortened by 1 base and J by 0 bases, with 6 bases between the two germline ends. The CDR3 here is CASSLGLSNYGYTF. In DNA form, the CDR3 reads TGTGCCAGCAGCTTAGGACTTTCTAACTATGGCTACACCTTC.

The count of this clone is one. The chain uses TRBV7-6 and TRBJ1-1; D call uncertain. Trimming stripped 2 bases from V and 0 bases from J, with 10 bases between. Germline V CDR1 and CDR2: SGHVS, FNYEAQ. This CDR3 contains 15 residues. The CDR3 reads CASSLSTTMNTEAFF. DNA for the CDR3: TGTGCCAGCAGCTTAAGTACAACCATGAACACTGAAGCTTTCTTT.

The chain is built from TRBV28 and TRBJ1-1; the match to TRBD1 covers 9 bases. V lost 5 bases to trimming and J lost 2 bases; unmatched junction nucleotides: 9. The CDR3 has 16 amino acids. Germline V CDR1 and CDR2: MDHEN, SYDVKM. As DNA, the CDR3 is TGTGCCAGCAGTCTACAGGGGGCGATCCGAAACACTGAAGCTTTCTTT. Amino acid sequence: CASSLQGAIRNTEAFF.

The chain carries TRBV9 and TRBJ2-2; 9 bases agree with TRBD1. Germline-derived CDR1 and CDR2 are SGDLS and YYNGEE. V gave up 3 bases and J gave up 0 bases; unmatched junction bases: 3. This CDR3 contains 16 residues. CDR3 region: CASSAGTGTNTGELFF. The CDR3 DNA reads TGTGCCAGCAGCGCCGGGACAGGGACGAACACCGGGGAGCTGTTTTTT.

The chain carries TRBV3-1 (or the pseudogene TRBV3-2) and TRBJ1-6; possibly TRBD1 for D (6 bases). V was cut by 5 bases and J by 7 bases, with 24 bases left in between. The CDR3 is 18 residues long. Per the germline V gene, CDR1 is LGHDT and CDR2 is YNNKEL (reference sequence). The CDR3 sequence: CASSSLGRGFLWNSPLHF. The CDR3 DNA reads as TGTGCCAGCAGCTCTCTTGGCAGGGGTTTCTTGTGGAATTCACCCCTCCACTTT.

J is TRBJ1-6 and V is TRBV21-1; no DNA check was done on the table's D call, TRBD1. TRBV21-1 is flagged as a pseudogene. CDR3 length equals 15 residues. The chain's CDR3 is CASSGGQGQNSPLHF. CDR3 DNA sequence: TGTGCCAGCAGCGGCGGACAGGGCCAAAATTCACCCCTCCACTTT.

This clone came up a few times. V gene TRBV6-2 or TRBV6-3 combines with J gene TRBJ1-5; TRBD1 matches 7 bases. Trimming removed 0 bases from V and 9 bases from J; junction bases left unmatched: 8. CDR1 and CDR2 from the germline V gene are MNHEY and SVGEGT. The CDR3 is 15 amino acids. CDR3 nucleotides: TGTGCCAGCAGTTACTCGGGGACAGAGCAGGGGCCCCAGCATTTT. Translating it yields CASSYSGTEQGPQHF.

As to this clone: The sample carries other DNA sequences with the same CDR3. This chain uses TRBV9 with TRBJ1-3; the D is unclear. Germline-derived CDR1 and CDR2 are SGDLS and YYNGEE. There are 13 residues in the CDR3. The V end lost 4 bases, the J end lost 0 bases, and 5 bases lay between the germline ends. CDR3 protein: CASSLSSGNTIYF. In nucleotides, the CDR3 is TGTGCCAGCAGCCTTTCCTCTGGAAACACCATATATTTT.

The chain uses TRBV11-2 and TRBJ2-2, with D perhaps TRBD1 (6 bases). This CDR3 comprises 18 residues. The V gene lost 0 bases and the J gene lost 6 bases, with 20 bases spanning the gap. Germline V gene data show CDR1 as SGHAT and CDR2 as FQNNGV. The CDR3 bases are TGTGCCAGCAGCTTAGATATACAAGGGGGTGGGTTCGCCGGGGAGCTGTTTTTT. Amino acids: CASSLDIQGGGFAGELFF.

The chain employs TRBV6-5 and TRBJ1-1; D call uncertain. Germline CDR1 MNHEY, CDR2 SVGAGI. The CDR3 loop spans 14 amino acids. V was shortened by 1 base and J by 4 bases, with 10 bases between the two germline ends. Here the CDR3 DNA reads TGTGCCAGCAGTTACTGGCGGGGAACCACTGAAGCTTTCTTT. Its protein product is CASSYWRGTTEAFF.

This chain links TRBV19 with TRBJ2-1; possibly TRBD2 for D (6 bases). CDR3 length: 17 residues. Per the germline V gene, CDR1 is LNHDA and CDR2 is SQIVND (reference sequence). Trimming removed 5 bases from V and 5 bases from J, with 22 bases in between. The DNA of the CDR3 is TGTGCCAGTAGTGTGGGGGGTAAAGCGGACACAAACAATGAGCAGTTCTTC. As protein: CASSVGGKADTNNEQFF. The variable domain in full, with the rest retrieved from reference TRBV19 and TRBJ2-1, is DGGITQSPKYLFRKEGQNVTLSCEQNLNHDAMYWYRQDPGQGLRLIYYSQIVNDFQKGDIAEGYSVSREKKESFPLTVTSAQKNPTAFYLCASSVGGKADTNNEQFFGPGTRLTVL.

The CDR3 here is CASSPRQGPPGYTF. CDR3 nucleotides: TGCGCCAGCAGCCCCCGGCAGGGTCCTCCGGGCTACACCTTC. The gene calls are TRBV4-1 and TRBJ1-2, with D possibly being TRBD1 (5 bases). The V end lost 4 bases, the J end lost 8 bases, and 17 bases lay between the germline ends. From germline, CDR1 is MGHRA and CDR2 YSYEKL. CDR3 size: 14 residues.

The V gene is TRBV4-1, the J gene TRBJ1-3; TRBD1 matches at 8 bases. The CDR3 loop spans 15 amino acids. Per the germline V gene, CDR1 is MGHRA and CDR2 is YSYEKL. V lost 1 base and J lost 3; bases outside the gene matches: 2. For the CDR3, the DNA is TGCGCCAGCAGCCAAGTTGGGACAGGTGGAAACACCATATATTTT. This gives the protein CASSQVGTGGNTIYF.

The genes are TRBV7-2 and TRBJ2-3, with TRBD2 matching over 9 bases. The length of the CDR3 is 18 residues. Per the germline V gene, CDR1 is SGHTA and CDR2 is FQGNSA. V lost 2 bases and J lost 2; bases outside the gene matches: 11. Here the CDR3 DNA reads TGTGCCAGCAGCTTAAACCCCCGGGCTAGCGGGGCCACAGATACGCAGTATTTT. Its translation is CASSLNPRASGATDTQYF.

The chain recombines TRBV28 with TRBJ2-6; TRBD2 might be the D (5 bases). With 4 bases removed from V and 2 bases from J, the gap between germline ends came to 15 bases. The CDR3 has 17 amino acids. CDR1 is MDHEN and CDR2 is SYDVKM in the germline V gene. As DNA, the CDR3 is TGTGCCAGCAGTTCGTTTTGGGGAGTCCCTGGGGCCAACGTCCTGACTTTC. Translating gives CASSSFWGVPGANVLTF. The complete variable domain, with remaining parts taken from reference TRBV28 and TRBJ2-6, reads DVKVTQSSRYLVKRTGEKVFLECVQDMDHENMFWYRQDPGLGLRLIYFSYDVKMKEKGDIPEGYSVSREKKERFSLILESASTNQTSMYLCASSSFWGVPGANVLTFGAGSRLTVL.

The chain employs TRBV15 and TRBJ1-3; D ambiguous. In germline, CDR1 is LNHNV, CDR2 YYDKDF (reference sequence). The CDR3 contains 15 residues. Trimming took off 3 bases at V and 5 bases at J, with 14 bases between the two ends. CDR3 nucleotide sequence: TGTGCCACCAGCAGTTCCCTCGGGGTACGAAACACCATATATTTT. As protein: CATSSSLGVRNTIYF.

There are a few counts of this clone. The chain recombines TRBV29-1 with TRBJ1-2; 10 bases agree with TRBD1. There are 14 residues in the CDR3. CDR1 and CDR2 (germline): SQVTM, ANQGSEA. J lost 7 bases, V lost 6 bases, and 11 bases had no gene match. The CDR3: CSVLRTGGRVGYTF. CDR3 coding DNA: TGCAGCGTCCTTAGGACAGGGGGAAGGGTTGGCTACACCTTC.